This paragraph covers one T cell receptor (beta chain) sequence. Its antigen is currently unknown. With 60 Vbeta and 13 Jbeta primers, the PCR was carried out. Here immunoSEQ multiplex PCR was the method, and the copy in TCRdb shows in-frame clones only, minus some. The data show 100,000 to 150,000 clones, around three quarters seen once. Sampled while nominally healthy, donors likely had unrecorded immune exposures. The germline V gene encodes CDR1 SGHRS and CDR2 YFSETQ. Trimming cost V 4 bases and J 6 bases; bases outside gene matches: 7. The length of the CDR3 is 15 residues. The sample comes from a study of cytomegalovirus exposure and HLA in healthy donors. The overall study: The study placed about 86% of its approximately 400 genotyped donors in the Caucasian-associated ancestry cluster.

Study findings and constraints: Trimming of TCR beta V- and J-genes showed a link, identified in a later analysis, to a missense DCLRE1C variant. Clonal expansion was found to be greater in HLA-associated TCR beta chains than in equally common others in a later analysis.

This rearrangement joins TRBV5-1 to TRBJ1-6; 7 positions match TRBD1. Sequencing was performed on PBMCs. This receptor was identified in a woman aged 60-75 years in good health and CMV-seropositive. The CDR3 reads CASSISGTVNSPLHF. The CDR3 DNA is TGCGCCAGCAGCATCTCCGGGACAGTTAATTCACCCCTCCACTTT.